One and the same sample provided the 17 T cell receptor beta chains below, sequenced in a study of blood T cells in healthy people across ages. Using a J-beta primer mix together with a sample-barcoded 5' primer, a second PCR was run for about 6 to 12 cycles. In TCRdb, the 5' RACE reads were re-called with MiXCR into one record per CDR3 protein. This sample has 650,000 to 1,000,000 distinct CDR3 sequences, with roughly 40% found just once. Sequencing was done on a sample of blood. The receptors originated from a man younger than 35 in good health.

The V call is TRBV3-1, the J call TRBJ2-3; D is undetermined. V was clipped by 5 bases and J by 1 base, with 10 bases between them. This CDR3 comprises 14 residues. The germline gives CDR1 LGHDT, CDR2 YNNKEL (reference sequence). In DNA form, the CDR3 reads TGTGCCAGCAGCACCATTTCAGGCACAGATACGCAGTATTTT. Protein product: CASSTISGTDTQYF.

This chain links TRBV5-1 with TRBJ1-2; D is perhaps TRBD1 (6 bases). The germline CDR1 and CDR2 sequences are SGHRS and YFSETQ. CDR3 length: 15 residues. Trimming shortened V by 4 bases and J by 7 bases, and 20 bases separated the two germline ends. The CDR3 sequence is CASSTDRNPMFGYTF. For the CDR3, the DNA is TGCGCCAGCAGCACCGACAGGAATCCTATGTTTGGCTACACCTTC.

The gene calls are TRBV29-1 and TRBJ1-2; no definite D call. V was shortened by 0 bases and J by 8 bases, with 16 bases between the two germline ends. Germline assignment: CDR1 SQVTM and CDR2 ANQGSEA. There are 14 residues in the CDR3. The DNA of the CDR3 is TGCAGCGTTGAAGAGGGTGACGGCCACTGGGGCTACACCTTC. It codes for CSVEEGDGHWGYTF. The variable domain in full, with the rest retrieved from reference TRBV29-1 and TRBJ1-2, is SAVISQKPSRDICQRGTSLTIQCQVDSQVTMMFWYRQQPGQSLTLIATANQGSEATYESGFVIDKFPISRPNLTFSTLTVSNMSPEDSSIYLCSVEEGDGHWGYTFGSGTRLTVV.

The DNA for the CDR3 is TGTGCCAGCAGTTTACGGACAGTAAACTCCTATAATTCACCCCTCCACTTT. This sequence encodes CASSLRTVNSYNSPLHF. The rearrangement joins TRBV28 to TRBJ1-6, with D maybe TRBD1 (6 bases). Germline CDR1 reads MDHEN; CDR2 reads SYDVKM. Trimming took 2 bases from V and 0 from J, leaving 11 bases between them. The CDR3 length is 17 residues.

The gene calls are TRBV9 and TRBJ2-5; possibly TRBD1 for D (6 bases). Germline assignment: CDR1 SGDLS and CDR2 YYNGEE. V gave up 0 bases and J gave up 11 bases, with 17 bases separating them. CDR3 length: 14 residues. Here the CDR3 reads CASSVGVRDNEQYF. The CDR3 nucleotides are TGTGCCAGCAGCGTAGGGGTCAGGGACAATGAGCAGTACTTC.

Of note for this clonotype: A much larger clone differs from this one at a single base, so this may be a read error. The chain is built from TRBV12-3 or TRBV12-4 and TRBJ1-5; D not resolved. This CDR3 spans 14 amino acids. CDR3 loop: CVSSLTQSNQPQHF. For the CDR3, the DNA is TGTGTCAGCAGTTTAACACAGTCCAATCAGCCCCAGCATTTT.

V and J are TRBV5-1 and TRBJ2-1, with 8 bases lining up with TRBD1. With 0 bases clipped from V and 8 bases from J, the junction kept 4 bases outside the gene matches. The CDR3 has 14 residues. Germline CDR1 reads SGHRS; CDR2 reads YFSETQ. Here the CDR3 reads CASSLDPTGDEQFF. CDR3 DNA: TGCGCCAGCAGCTTGGACCCGACAGGGGATGAGCAGTTCTTC.

Of note for this clonotype: A much larger clone is a single base away; this may be a read error. This chain uses TRBV7-9 with TRBJ2-5, with D hard to call. The DNA end is more similar to TRBJ2-7, so the J call may be wrong. This CDR3 has 15 amino acids. The germline gives CDR1 SEHNR, CDR2 FQNEAQ (reference sequence). CDR3 DNA sequence: TGTGCCAGCAGCATTCTAAGCCAAGGGTTTGACGAGCAGTACTTC. Translated, it gives CASSILSQGFDEQYF.

The chain uses TRBV29-1 and TRBJ2-1; no reliable D call. This CDR3 contains 13 residues. The V gene lost 4 bases and the J gene lost 4 bases, with 11 bases spanning the gap. Germline V CDR1 and CDR2: SQVTM, ANQGSEA. The CDR3 loop is CSVVGRDYNEQFF. The DNA of the CDR3 is TGCAGCGTTGTGGGAAGGGATTACAATGAGCAGTTCTTC.

This clonotype was picked up a small number of times. The V and J genes are TRBV5-1 and TRBJ1-2, with D hard to call. Germline V gives CDR1 SGHRS, CDR2 YFSETQ. V was shortened by 0 bases and J by 5 bases, with 8 bases between the two germline ends. This CDR3 has 13 residues. The CDR3 bases are TGCGCCAGCAGCTTGGTTCAAGAATATGGCTACACCTTC. Amino acid sequence: CASSLVQEYGYTF.

The table lists this clonotype with a count of one. This sequence joins TRBV20-1 and TRBJ1-2; a weak D match, TRBD1 (5 bases). The V gene lost 3 bases and the J gene lost 8 bases, with 13 bases spanning the gap. The CDR3 is made up of 12 amino acids. Germline V gives CDR1 DFQATT, CDR2 SNEGSKA (reference sequence). DNA of the CDR3: TGCAGTGCTAGGGGCAGGGTGGGGGGCTACACCTTC. Translated, it gives CSARGRVGGYTF.

With respect to this clonotype: At one boundary the junction diverges from the germline segment, which might be a read error. The chain couples TRBV12-3 or TRBV12-4 to TRBJ2-3, with TRBD2 matching over 7 bases. This CDR3 comprises 15 residues. This chain's CDR3 is CASTPRGTLGDMQYF. The CDR3 nucleotides are TGTGCCAGCACCCCGCGGGGGACCCTCGGAGATATGCAGTATTTT.

J is TRBJ2-1 and V is TRBV2, with 13 positions matching TRBD2. CDR3 length: 17 residues. The V gene end was trimmed by 6 bases and the J gene end by 4 bases; junction bases not matched to a gene: 9. CDR1 is SNHLY, CDR2 FYNNEI, per germline. CDR3 DNA sequence: TGTGCCAGCAGCCTCGGGACTAGCGGGGCCCTGTACAATGAGCAGTTCTTC. Translating it yields CASSLGTSGALYNEQFF.

This chain uses TRBV20-1 with TRBJ2-1; TRBD2 agrees at 10 bases. This CDR3 contains 16 residues. V gave up 0 bases and J gave up 5 bases; unmatched junction bases: 7. Looked up from germline, CDR1 is DFQATT and CDR2 is SNEGSKA (reference sequence). The CDR3 region is CSAREFASGRHNEQFF. The DNA for the CDR3 is TGCAGTGCTAGAGAGTTTGCTAGCGGGAGACACAATGAGCAGTTCTTC.

The chain carries TRBV7-8 and TRBJ2-2, with a weak D call TRBD2 (6 bases). The germline CDR1 and CDR2 sequences are SGHVS and FQNEAQ. The CDR3 is made up of 17 amino acids. Trimming cost V 5 bases and J 1 base, with 17 bases left between them. In DNA form, the CDR3 reads TGTGCCAGCAGCACCATTGGAGGGCCGGTGAACACCGGGGAGCTGTTTTTT. This codes for CASSTIGGPVNTGELFF.

This clonotype was picked up many times. The chain couples TRBV10-3 to TRBJ2-5, with TRBD1 matching 7 bases. The CDR3 contains 13 residues. In germline, CDR1 is ENHRY, CDR2 SYGVKD. J gave up 5 bases and V 2 bases, and 2 bases lay outside the gene matches. The CDR3 spells CAISEDRVETQYF. CDR3 DNA: TGTGCCATCAGTGAGGACAGGGTGGAGACCCAGTACTTC.

This clonotype was counted a few times. This chain connects TRBV6-5 to TRBJ1-6, with D uncertain. Germline V lookup: CDR1 MNHEY, CDR2 SVGAGI. The V end was cut by 0 bases, the J end by 9 bases, with 12 bases between. The CDR3 extends over 15 amino acids. As DNA, the CDR3 is TGTGCCAGCAGTTACTCGGACGGGAGGTCTTCACCCCTCCACTTT. This sequence encodes CASSYSDGRSSPLHF.